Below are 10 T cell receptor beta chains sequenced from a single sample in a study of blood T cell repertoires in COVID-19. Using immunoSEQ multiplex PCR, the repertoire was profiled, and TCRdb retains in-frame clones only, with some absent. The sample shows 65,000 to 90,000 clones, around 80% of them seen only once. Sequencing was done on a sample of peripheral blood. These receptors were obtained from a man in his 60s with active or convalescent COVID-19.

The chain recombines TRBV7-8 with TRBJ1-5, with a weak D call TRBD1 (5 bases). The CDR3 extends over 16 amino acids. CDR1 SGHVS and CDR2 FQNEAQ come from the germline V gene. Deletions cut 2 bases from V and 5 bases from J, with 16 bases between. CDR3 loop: CASSLLGISGYQPQHF. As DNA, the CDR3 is TGTGCCAGCAGCTTACTTGGAATTTCAGGGTATCAGCCCCAGCATTTT.

CDR3 nucleotide sequence: TGTGCCAGCAGATCGGGACAGGGCACCTACGAGCAGTACTTC. It is translated as CASRSGQGTYEQYF. The gene calls are TRBV2 and TRBJ2-7, with 9 bases that match TRBD1. Losses at the gene ends were 6 bases for V and 2 bases for J; bases not matched to a gene: 5. From germline, CDR1 is SNHLY and CDR2 FYNNEI. This CDR3 spans 14 amino acids. Full variable domain (outside the CDR3, taken from reference TRBV2 and TRBJ2-7): EPEVTQTPSHQVTQMGQEVILRCVPISNHLYFYWYRQILGQKVEFLVSFYNNEISEKSEIFDDQFSVERPDGSNFTLKIRSTKLEDSAMYFCASRSGQGTYEQYFGPGTRLTVT.

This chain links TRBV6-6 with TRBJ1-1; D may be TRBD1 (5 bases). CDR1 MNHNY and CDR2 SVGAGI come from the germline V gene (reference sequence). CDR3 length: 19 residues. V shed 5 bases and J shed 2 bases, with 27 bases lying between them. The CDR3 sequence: CASSPRVRVFSPPNTEAFF. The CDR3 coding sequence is TGTGCCAGCAGTCCCCGAGTCAGGGTCTTCAGCCCCCCAAACACTGAAGCTTTCTTT.

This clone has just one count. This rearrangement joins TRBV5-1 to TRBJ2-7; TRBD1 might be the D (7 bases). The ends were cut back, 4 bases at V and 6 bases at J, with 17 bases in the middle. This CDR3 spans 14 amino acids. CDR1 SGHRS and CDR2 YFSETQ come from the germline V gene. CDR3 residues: CASSVGTEGGEQYF. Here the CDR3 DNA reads TGCGCCAGCAGCGTCGGGACAGAGGGAGGCGAGCAGTACTTC.

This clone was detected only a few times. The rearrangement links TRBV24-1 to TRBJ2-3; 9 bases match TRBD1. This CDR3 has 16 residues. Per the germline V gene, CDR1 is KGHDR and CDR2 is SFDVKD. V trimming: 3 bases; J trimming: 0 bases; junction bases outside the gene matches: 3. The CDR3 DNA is TGTGCCACCAGTGATCCAGGACAGGGGAGCACAGATACGCAGTATTTT. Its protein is CATSDPGQGSTDTQYF.

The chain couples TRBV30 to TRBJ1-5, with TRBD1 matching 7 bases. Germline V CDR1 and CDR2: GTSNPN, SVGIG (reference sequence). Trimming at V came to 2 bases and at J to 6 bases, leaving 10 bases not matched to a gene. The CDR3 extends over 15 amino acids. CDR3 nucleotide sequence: TGTGCCTGGAGTCAAACCGGGACAGCGGGTCAGCCCCAGCATTTT. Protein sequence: CAWSQTGTAGQPQHF.

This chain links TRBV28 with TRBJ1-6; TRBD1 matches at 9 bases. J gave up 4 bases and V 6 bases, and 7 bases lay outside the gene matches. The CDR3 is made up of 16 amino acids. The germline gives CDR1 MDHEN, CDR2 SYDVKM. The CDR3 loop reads CASRGTGRVYNSPLHF. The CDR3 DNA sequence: TGTGCCAGCAGGGGGACAGGGAGGGTTTATAATTCACCCCTCCACTTT.

This CDR3 reads CASSFGGLQFF. CDR3 DNA: TGTGCCAGCAGTTTCGGGGGGCTCCAGTTCTTC. The genes are TRBV28 and TRBJ2-1; TRBD2 is a possible D gene (7 bases). V dropped 3 bases and J dropped 13 bases, with 10 bases sitting between them. CDR3 length: 11 amino acids. CDR1 and CDR2 from the germline V gene are MDHEN and SYDVKM.

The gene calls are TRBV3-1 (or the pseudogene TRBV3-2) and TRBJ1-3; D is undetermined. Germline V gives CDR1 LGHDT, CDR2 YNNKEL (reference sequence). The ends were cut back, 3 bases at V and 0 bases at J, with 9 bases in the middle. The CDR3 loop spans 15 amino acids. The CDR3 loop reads CASSQSVSSGNTIYF. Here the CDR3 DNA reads TGTGCCAGCAGCCAGTCCGTGAGCTCTGGAAACACCATATATTTT.

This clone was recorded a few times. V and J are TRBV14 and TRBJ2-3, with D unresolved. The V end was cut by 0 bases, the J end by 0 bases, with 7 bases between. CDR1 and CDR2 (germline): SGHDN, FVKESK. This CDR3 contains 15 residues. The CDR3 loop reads CASSQDRWSTDTQYF. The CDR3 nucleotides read TGTGCCAGCAGCCAAGACCGGTGGAGCACAGATACGCAGTATTTT.